The source of this T cell receptor (beta chain) is a study of T cell repertoires in cytomegalovirus infection. This clonotype was picked up one time. Its specificity is not known. A single record per CDR3 protein comes from TCRdb applying MiXCR to the reads. This sample has around 500,000 distinct CDR3 sequences, with more than 40% found just once. Looked up from germline, CDR1 is SGHAT and CDR2 is FQNNGV. Between the trimmed V and J ends, which lost 5 bases and 3 bases, there was a span of 16 bases. The CDR3 runs to 16 residues. The TCR comes from a human donor in good health (CMV status not recorded). Some clones in this sample may be carry-over from other donors' samples. Sequences were derived from cultured PBMCs, sampled from culture after CMV antigen stimulation. This rearrangement joins TRBV11-2 to TRBJ2-2, with D unclear. The CDR3 DNA sequence: TGTGCCAGCAGCCTTGGAGCGTTCGCGGACACCGGGGAGCTGTTTTTT. Amino acids: CASSLGAFADTGELFF.